Given below is one TCR beta chain in context. Its antigen is undetermined. These data originate in a study of T cell responses to AZD1222 COVID-19 vaccine. Trimming shortened V by 0 bases and J by 7 bases, and 12 bases separated the two germline ends. Germline lookup yields CDR1 GTSNPN and CDR2 SVGIG (reference sequence). This CDR3 region has 13 residues. Study results and limitations: Targets within unmutated variant regions were reportedly found for nearly half of spike-specific TCRs. Clonal diversity was possibly underestimated, and the donors were mostly white British, with more females. Among those given AZD1222, only six were seropositive at baseline. Rises in breadth and depth of Spike-specific TCRs came after two AZD1222 doses.

TCRdb keeps only in-frame clones here, not all; method: immunoSEQ multiplex PCR. Of 120,000 to 150,000 clones listed, around nine tenths are singletons. The chain uses TRBV30 and TRBJ1-2; D is undetermined. The sequence derives from an adult in good health. The starting material was peripheral blood, obtained on day 0 of MenACWY control vaccination. CDR3 sequence: CAWSVLEGGGYTF. CDR3 coding DNA: TGTGCCTGGAGTGTACTGGAGGGTGGTGGCTACACCTTC.